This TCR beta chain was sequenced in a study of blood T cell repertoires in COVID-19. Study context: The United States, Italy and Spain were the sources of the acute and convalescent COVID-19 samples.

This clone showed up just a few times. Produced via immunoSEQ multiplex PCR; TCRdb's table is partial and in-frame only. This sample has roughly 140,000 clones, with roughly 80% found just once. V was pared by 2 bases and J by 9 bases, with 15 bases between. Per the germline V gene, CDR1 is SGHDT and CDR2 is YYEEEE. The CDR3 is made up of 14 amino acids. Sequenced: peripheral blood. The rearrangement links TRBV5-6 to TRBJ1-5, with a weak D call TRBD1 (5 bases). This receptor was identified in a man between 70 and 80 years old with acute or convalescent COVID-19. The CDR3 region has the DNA TGTGCCAGCAGCTTCCGGCCGGGGGATAGGCCCCAGCATTTT. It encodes CASSFRPGDRPQHF.